Sequencing of this TCR beta chain was carried out in a study of blood T cell repertoires in COVID-19. About the study: Sites in the United States, Italy and Spain provided acute and convalescent COVID-19 samples. PBMCs, B-cell-depleted T cells, or T cells provided the cDNA or gDNA that made up the material.

Per the authors' pipeline: From reference gene primer amplification, estimates of nucleated cell counts were derived. Produced via immunoSEQ multiplex PCR; TCRdb's table is partial and in-frame only. V and J calls and clone size follow that table, whereas D and trimming were derived from the DNA. The table has 450,000 or so clones, approximately 90% seen once. Seattle patients were enrolled while actively infected and followed longitudinally. CDR3 size: 16 residues. Trimming stripped 2 bases from V and 0 bases from J, with 14 bases between. Germline V gene data show CDR1 as SGHKS and CDR2 as YYEKEE (reference sequence). This clone was seen just once.

The chain uses TRBV5-5 and TRBJ1-1; D gene uncertain. This clonotype was sampled from a young man with COVID-19, enrolled during active disease. The sequenced sample was peripheral blood. CDR3 DNA sequence: TGTGCCAGCAGCTTCACCCACAGTGTACTGAACACTGAAGCTTTCTTT. Translated, it gives CASSFTHSVLNTEAFF.